This T cell receptor beta chain was identified during a study of blood T cell repertoires in COVID-19. The table came from immunoSEQ multiplex PCR; TCRdb's copy has only in-frame clones and leaves some out. In the table there are roughly 250,000 clones, about 83% of which are singletons. The study recruited exposed participants who had met a COVID-19 case within 2 weeks before entry. This CDR3 comprises 14 residues. Germline V lookup: CDR1 LNHNV, CDR2 YYDKDF (reference sequence). The J segment lost 8 bases and the V segment lost 0 bases, leaving 3 bases of the junction unmatched. The sample taken for sequencing was PBMCs or T cells enriched from blood (not recorded which). This clonotype was obtained from a woman between 40 and 50 years old who had been exposed to COVID-19. J is TRBJ1-4 and V is TRBV15; TRBD1 aligns across 7 bases. CDR3 amino acids: CATSRDRGGEKLFF. The CDR3 coding sequence is TGTGCCACCAGCAGAGATAGAGGGGGCGAAAAACTGTTTTTT.